The clone carrying this T cell receptor (beta chain) was recorded a few times. TCRdb re-analysed the RT-PCR reads in MiXCR, keeping a single row per CDR3 protein. The table records about 680,000 distinct CDR3 sequences, 12% to 15% of them present only once. V lost 2 bases, J lost 5 bases, and 3 bases stayed unmatched. This CDR3 comprises 13 residues. CDR1 MNHNY and CDR2 SVGAGI come from the germline V gene (reference sequence). Sequenced: memory CD4+ T cells from blood. The chain carries TRBV6-6 and TRBJ2-7; TRBD1 matches at 7 bases. The sequence derives from a female donor in good health, serving as a healthy control. CDR3: CASSYEGADEQYF. CDR3 in DNA: TGTGCCAGCAGTTACGAGGGGGCCGACGAGCAGTACTTC.